These 17 T cell receptor beta chains originate from one sample sequenced in a study of shared clonotypes between healthy human individuals. Method: immunoSEQ multiplex PCR; TCRdb's copy keeps in-frame clones and lacks some. The sample records around 350,000 clones, around 70% being singletons. The source material was memory CD4+ T cells sorted from blood. As for subset: CD45RA-negative fraction. These receptors were taken from a man between 25 and 39 years old in good health.

A word on this clone: The same CDR3 also results from other DNA sequences found in this sample. The chain carries TRBV5-1 and TRBJ1-1; D remains unclear. V lost 0 bases to trimming and J lost 0 bases, with 6 bases between them. The CDR3 sequence is 14 residues long. Germline V lookup: CDR1 SGHRS, CDR2 YFSETQ. The CDR3 coding sequence is TGCGCCAGCAGCTTGGATGGCCTGAACACTGAAGCTTTCTTT. Translating gives CASSLDGLNTEAFF. Filled out from reference TRBV5-1 and TRBJ1-1, the complete variable domain reads KAGVTQTPRYLIKTRGQQVTLSCSPISGHRSVSWYQQTPGQGLQFLFEYFSETQRNKGNFPGRFSGRQFSNSRSEMNVSTLELGDSALYLCASSLDGLNTEAFFGQGTRLTVV.

This chain links TRBV9 with TRBJ2-5; 7 bases map to TRBD1. The CDR3 is 13 residues long. Germline assignment: CDR1 SGDLS and CDR2 YYNGEE. V shed 3 bases and J 2 bases; nucleotides not matched to a gene: 1. The chain's CDR3 is CASSATGQETQYF. Here the CDR3 DNA reads TGTGCCAGCAGCGCGACAGGGCAAGAGACCCAGTACTTC.

The chain joins TRBV6-6 to TRBJ2-3, with unresolved D. The V end lost 3 bases, the J end lost 0 bases, and 4 bases lay between the germline ends. This CDR3 spans 13 amino acids. Per the germline V gene, CDR1 is MNHNY and CDR2 is SVGAGI (reference sequence). The CDR3 is CASSYYSTDTQYF. CDR3 in DNA: TGTGCCAGCAGTTATTATAGCACAGATACGCAGTATTTT.

This clone is a singleton in its sample. The CDR3 nucleotides are TGTGCCAGCAGGACGGGCTGGAGTTCGAACACCGGGGAGCTGTTTTTT. Translation: CASRTGWSSNTGELFF. The V and J genes are TRBV2 and TRBJ2-2; no clear D. The CDR3 length is 16 residues. Trimming left V 6 bases short and J 0 bases short, with 14 bases between. CDR1 SNHLY and CDR2 FYNNEI come from the germline V gene.

The gene calls are TRBV18 and TRBJ1-1, with 8 bases fitting TRBD1. The CDR3 is 15 amino acids. The junction had 3 bases not matched to a gene; V was cut back by 3 bases and J by 0 bases. The germline CDR1 and CDR2 sequences are KGHSH and LQKENI. CDR3 DNA: TGTGCCAGCTCACCGGGACAGGCTATGAACACTGAAGCTTTCTTT. This encodes CASSPGQAMNTEAFF.

This rearrangement joins TRBV29-1 to TRBJ1-1; no definite D call. CDR1 SQVTM and CDR2 ANQGSEA come from the germline V gene. V was cut by 2 bases and J by 5 bases, with 15 bases left in between. The length of the CDR3 is 14 residues. Here the CDR3 DNA reads TGCAGCGTTGAACTGGAGGCAGGCCGAACTGAAGCTTTCTTT. It codes for CSVELEAGRTEAFF.

This clone has just a few counts. The chain recombines TRBV7-9 with TRBJ2-1; 10 nucleotides line up with TRBD1. J was trimmed by 4 bases and V by 1 base; bases with no gene match: 1. CDR3 size: 15 residues. The V gene's germline CDR1 is SEHNR and CDR2 FQNEAQ (reference sequence). The CDR3 DNA is TGTGCCAGCAGCTTAGAGGGACAGGGGTACAATGAGCAGTTCTTC. This sequence encodes CASSLEGQGYNEQFF.

The chain uses TRBV7-2 and TRBJ2-6; D is unresolved. Germline V CDR1 and CDR2: SGHTA, FQGNSA. Trimming took 6 bases from V and 0 from J, leaving 9 bases between them. There are 15 residues in the CDR3. The CDR3 is CASRRPGSGANVLTF. Written as DNA, the CDR3 is TGTGCCAGCAGACGCCCGGGCTCTGGGGCCAACGTCCTGACTTTC. Full variable domain (missing parts from reference TRBV7-2 and TRBJ2-6): GAGVSQSPSNKVTEKGKDVELRCDPISGHTALYWYRQSLGQGLEFLIYFQGNSAPDKSGLPSDRFSAERTGGSVSTLTIQRTQQEDSAVYLCASRRPGSGANVLTFGAGSRLTVL.

The J gene is TRBJ2-2, the V gene TRBV5-1; D unclear. CDR3 size: 12 residues. With 1 base removed from V and 7 bases from J, the gap between germline ends came to 5 bases. Germline V gives CDR1 SGHRS, CDR2 YFSETQ. CDR3: CASSLKVGELFF. DNA for the CDR3: TGCGCCAGCAGCTTGAAGGTCGGGGAGCTGTTTTTT.

The chain has TRBV20-1 and TRBJ1-3, with D hard to call. The CDR3 runs 11 residues. The V end was cut by 3 bases, the J end by 6 bases, with 6 bases between. Germline loops: CDR1 DFQATT, CDR2 SNEGSKA (reference sequence). This CDR3 is CSARELNTIYF. The DNA for the CDR3 is TGCAGTGCTAGGGAGTTAAACACCATATATTTT.

The chain employs TRBV11-2 and TRBJ2-1; D call uncertain. This CDR3 comprises 15 residues. The germline V and J ends were trimmed by 3 bases and 3 bases, with 12 bases remaining between them. CDR1 is SGHAT, CDR2 FQNNGV, per germline. The CDR3 region has the DNA TGTGCCAGCAGCTTTGGGCGCTTGGGCTACAATGAGCAGTTCTTC. Amino acid sequence: CASSFGRLGYNEQFF.

This clone was seen only a few times. The chain employs TRBV5-8 and TRBJ1-5, with D possibly matching TRBD1 (6 bases). There are 15 residues in the CDR3. With 4 bases removed from V and 0 bases from J, the gap between germline ends came to 11 bases. Germline CDR1 is SGHTS and CDR2 is YDEGEE. The DNA for the CDR3 is TGTGCCAGCAGCCGGGACATCCATAGCAATCAGCCCCAGCATTTT. Amino acids: CASSRDIHSNQPQHF.

This chain joins TRBV25-1 and TRBJ1-4, with TRBD1 identical over 7 bases. Trimming took 1 base from V and 7 from J; bases not matched to a gene: 6. Germline V gene sequence: CDR1 MGHDK, CDR2 SYGVNS. The CDR3 contains 15 residues. Here the CDR3 DNA reads TGTGCCAGCAGTGAATCTACAGGGGAGGCTGAAAAACTGTTTTTT. It specifies CASSESTGEAEKLFF.

This clone was seen more than once but under ten times. The rearrangement uses TRBV6-1 and TRBJ2-5; 7 nucleotides line up with TRBD2. Germline assignment: CDR1 MNHNS and CDR2 SASEGT. The V gene end was trimmed by 6 bases and the J gene end by 1 base; junction bases not matched to a gene: 5. This CDR3 spans 14 amino acids. The CDR3 region has the DNA TGTGCCAGCAGGGAGCGGGGCGTCCAAGAGACCCAGTACTTC. It is translated as CASRERGVQETQYF.

The V call is TRBV6-1, the J call TRBJ1-5, with 9 bases identical to TRBD1. The CDR3 length is 15 residues. The V gene end was trimmed by 5 bases and the J gene end by 7 bases; junction bases not matched to a gene: 9. Germline V gives CDR1 MNHNS, CDR2 SASEGT. CDR3 protein: CASSKTGGRRQPQHF. CDR3 in DNA: TGTGCCAGCAGTAAGACAGGGGGTCGACGGCAGCCCCAGCATTTT.

This clone appeared a few times. The chain uses TRBV19 and TRBJ2-1; 7 bases line up with TRBD1. Trimming cost V 6 bases and J 0 bases; bases outside gene matches: 5. CDR3 length: 15 amino acids. CDR1 LNHDA and CDR2 SQIVND come from the germline V gene (reference sequence). The CDR3 sequence is CASRLDRSSYNEQFF. CDR3 nucleotide sequence: TGTGCCAGTAGATTGGACAGGAGCTCCTACAATGAGCAGTTCTTC.

The rearrangement uses TRBV5-1 and TRBJ2-3, with a possible D match to TRBD1 (6 bases). Trimming stripped 3 bases from V and 3 bases from J, with 8 bases between. Germline V gene sequence: CDR1 SGHRS, CDR2 YFSETQ. The CDR3 runs to 13 residues. CDR3 protein: CASSYQGTDTQYF. In nucleotides, the CDR3 is TGCGCCAGCAGCTATCAGGGGACAGATACGCAGTATTTT. Supplemented by reference TRBV5-1 and TRBJ2-3, the full variable domain reads KAGVTQTPRYLIKTRGQQVTLSCSPISGHRSVSWYQQTPGQGLQFLFEYFSETQRNKGNFPGRFSGRQFSNSRSEMNVSTLELGDSALYLCASSYQGTDTQYFGPGTRLTVL.